This TCR beta chain was obtained from a study of T-cell memory formation after mild COVID-19. Turning to the study itself: TCR clusters showed largely donor specificity.

Sample barcodes and UMIs were carried by the TCR alpha and TCR beta cDNA libraries that 5'RACE generated with constant-segment primers. TCRdb passed the 5' RACE reads through MiXCR, listing each CDR3 protein once. The sample holds about 420,000 distinct CDR3 sequences, 23% seen once. Germline V gene sequence: CDR1 DFQATT, CDR2 SNEGSKA (reference sequence). The CDR3 consists of 12 residues. V was trimmed by 2 bases and J by 4 bases, leaving 7 bases between them. As for this clonotype: Its target is unknown.

Study-level points and caveats: While clones contracting from day 15 to 85 were balanced between CD4 and CD8, later expanders leaned CD4+. CD4+ contracting clones were mainly CM and EM; CD8+ ones, EMRA.

This sequence joins TRBV20-1 and TRBJ2-3; D remains ambiguous. This clonotype was obtained from an adult woman who had mild COVID-19 (a few samples of this study predate the infection). Cell type and time point are not known. Sequenced input: PBMCs or a T cell subset sorted from them (not recorded which). The CDR3 is CSARRPPDTQYF. Here the CDR3 DNA reads TGCAGTGCTAGAAGACCCCCAGATACGCAGTATTTT.